This T cell receptor (beta chain) is from a study of blood T cell repertoires in COVID-19 (dated by TCRdb to 2020 to 2021). Background on the whole study: Samples covering the acute and convalescent phases of COVID-19 were provided by collaborators in the United States, Italy and Spain. The material from the prospective study consisted of cDNA or gDNA derived from T cells, B-cell-depleted T cells, or PBMCs. Subjects who had been exposed to COVID-19, were actively infected with it, or had recovered from it provided the deeply sampled blood TCRbeta repertoires that made up the dataset. The repertoires were released in a freely available public database meant as a resource for research on the immune response to SARS-CoV-2. Samples came from the ongoing ImmuneRACE study (first 160 participants) plus 1,254 subjects from 6 global collaborators. Nearly every sample came with metadata listing a de-identified subject ID, COVID-19 status, age in years and sex. Where available, HLA class I and class II types were obtained from metadata supplied by the sample provider rather than from assay-based typing. The full study reports these points: Clinical and demographic metadata were provided uncurated, with the amount varying by source and participant.

Taken from cysteine to phenylalanine, the CDR3 has 13 residues. CDR3 DNA is the only sequence kept; it has 39 bases, read in frame from the first base. Reading the germline V gene gives CDR1 SGHTA and CDR2 FQGNSA. V and J lose 7 bases and 9 bases, and a span of 17 bases separates them. Samples from volunteer blood donors who had recovered from COVID-19 were contributed by a second Seattle source. Each collaborating institution followed its own protocols to collect whole blood in K2EDTA tubes. For TCRbeta analysis, collaborator samples were shipped as frozen whole blood, as isolated PBMCs, or as DNA extracted from either sample type. Remarks on this clone: There is no known antigen for this receptor. Per-base qualities were not stored, and no clone one base away is much larger.

TCRbeta CDR3 regions were amplified from genomic DNA using the immunoSEQ Assay, a bias-controlled multiplex PCR. Processing in the source paper ran as follows. The number of nucleated cells in each sample was estimated from the amplification of reference gene primers within the assay. To quantify the absolute abundance of each unique TCRbeta CDR3 rearrangement, sequence reads were collapsed and filtered. For each sample, productive Simpson clonality was calculated as the square root of Simpson's diversity index over productive rearrangements. Held by TCRdb, this immuneACCESS table contains in-frame sequences only and omits some clones. Under half of the omission traces to an unresolved V gene where checked; the cause of the rest is unknown. V, J and clone size were drawn from that table, and D and trimming were deduced from the DNA. The sample table records under 300,000 clones; 85% to 90% of these occur just once. 0.99% of the sample comes from the top ten.

The sequence came from a woman aged 40-49 years who had recovered from COVID-19. Here the chain combines TRBV7-2 and TRBJ2-3; the D gene identity is not certain. What was sequenced was peripheral blood. CDR3 loop: CASTTLLLFTQYF. In nucleotides, the sequence is TGTGCCAGCACCACTCTACTACTGTTCACGCAGTATTTT.